This TCR beta chain appears in the sequencing data of a study of blood T cells in healthy people across ages. Study-wide context: Every two T cells gave about one barcoded beta molecule via template switching.

A J-beta primer mix and a sample-barcoded 5' primer were used in a second PCR of about 7 to 12 cycles. Each single sample gave us at least 2.5 million CDR3-containing paired-end reads. TCRdb ran MiXCR on the 5' RACE reads and lists one entry per CDR3 protein. The sample lists hundreds of thousands of distinct CDR3 sequences; 40% to 65% were seen once. Individuals who donated were healthy Caucasians from Russia aged about 6 to 100. Findings and limits, study-wide: Shifts in expanded clonotypes may have been confounded by donor CMV status, which was unknown.

The CDR3 has 19 amino acids. As regards this clonotype: Antigen: not known.

The chain uses TRBV21-1 and TRBJ1-4; TRBD1 was called by the table and not checked on the DNA. TRBV21-1 is classified as a pseudogene. The source of this sequence is a man aged 80 or over in good health. The source material was blood. The CDR3 DNA follows: TGTGCCAGCAGCACCTCCGGGACACTTACAAGCGCAACTAATGAAAAACTGTTTTTT. Its protein product is CASSTSGTLTSATNEKLFF.